Shown below are 14 T cell receptor beta chains from a single sample sequenced in a study of blood T cell repertoires in COVID-19. The method was immunoSEQ multiplex PCR; TCRdb's version includes in-frame clones alone and lacks a portion of them. There are 250,000 to 300,000 clones in the sample; roughly 87% occur only once, and roughly 2.2% lies in the top ten. The sample taken for sequencing was peripheral blood. All receptors derive from a woman in her forties or fifties who had recovered from COVID-19.

Only one count was recorded for this clone. This chain connects TRBV2 to TRBJ2-5, with D possibly matching TRBD2 (5 bases). Trimming pared 6 bases from V and 2 bases from J, leaving 13 bases between. In germline, CDR1 is SNHLY, CDR2 FYNNEI. The CDR3 totals 14 residues. The CDR3 nucleotides read TGTGCCAGCAGCCTTCGAGCGGTTCAAGAGACCCAGTACTTC. It yields the protein CASSLRAVQETQYF.

The chain joins TRBV30 to TRBJ2-1, with D perhaps TRBD2 (5 bases). V was shortened by 4 bases and J by 4 bases, with 20 bases between the two germline ends. The CDR3 consists of 16 residues. CDR1 is GTSNPN and CDR2 is SVGIG in the germline V gene (reference sequence). CDR3 region: CAWNSLGLVSYNEQFF. The CDR3, as DNA: TGTGCCTGGAATTCTCTTGGACTTGTGAGTTACAATGAGCAGTTCTTC.

Details on this clone: One end of the junction does not line up with germline, which may come from a read error. This chain links TRBV2 with TRBJ1-5; D is possibly TRBD1 (6 bases). CDR1 SNHLY and CDR2 FYNNEI come from the germline V gene. The CDR3 spans 14 residues. Written as DNA, the CDR3 is TGTGCCAGCAGGGAAGGACAGATCAATCAGCCCCAGCATTTT. Amino acids: CASREGQINQPQHF.

This sequence joins TRBV21-1 and TRBJ2-2; TRBD1 is taken as the D call from the table, unchecked against the DNA. TRBV21-1 represents a pseudogene. The CDR3 length is 16 residues. CDR3 residues: CASKENWTGYGGELFF. The CDR3 region has the DNA TGTGCCAGCAAGGAAAATTGGACAGGGTATGGCGGGGAGCTGTTTTTT.

The chain is built from TRBV11-2 and TRBJ1-2, with D maybe TRBD1 (5 bases). V shed 0 bases and J shed 4 bases, with 9 bases lying between them. This CDR3 has 14 residues. Germline CDR1 reads SGHAT; CDR2 reads FQNNGV. The CDR3 region has the DNA TGTGCCAGCAGCTTAGATCGGGGGTTCTATGGCTACACCTTC. Protein sequence: CASSLDRGFYGYTF. The variable domain in full, with the rest retrieved from reference TRBV11-2 and TRBJ1-2, is EAGVAQSPRYKIIEKRQSVAFWCNPISGHATLYWYQQILGQGPKLLIQFQNNGVVDDSQLPKDRFSAERLKGVDSTLKIQPAKLEDSAVYLCASSLDRGFYGYTFGSGTRLTVV.

The chain carries TRBV7-3 and TRBJ2-1, with 9 bases lining up with TRBD2. CDR1 and CDR2 from the germline V gene are SGHTA and FQGTGA. The V and J ends lost 5 bases and 2 bases, in that order; junction bases with no gene match: 4. This CDR3 spans 15 amino acids. For the CDR3, the DNA is TGTGCCAGCAGCCCCTCTAGCGGGACCTACAATGAGCAGTTCTTC. Protein sequence: CASSPSSGTYNEQFF.

J is TRBJ1-1 and V is TRBV2, with 8 bases identical to TRBD1. V trimming: 3 bases; J trimming: 8 bases; junction bases outside the gene matches: 8. Germline CDR1 reads SNHLY; CDR2 reads FYNNEI. CDR3 length: 14 amino acids. The CDR3 is CASSEGRGPPEAFF. In DNA form, the CDR3 reads TGTGCCAGCAGTGAGGGCAGGGGGCCCCCCGAAGCTTTCTTT.

V is TRBV7-2 and J is TRBJ1-1, with D possibly matching TRBD1 (5 bases). Per the germline V gene, CDR1 is SGHTA and CDR2 is FQGNSA. The V end lost 2 bases, the J end lost 5 bases, and 12 bases lay between the germline ends. The CDR3 consists of 14 residues. The CDR3 here is CASSLLSGHTEAFF. The DNA for the CDR3 is TGTGCCAGCAGCTTACTGTCAGGGCATACTGAAGCTTTCTTT.

The chain employs TRBV19 and TRBJ2-7; weak D call: TRBD1 (6 bases). This CDR3 spans 14 amino acids. With 5 bases removed from V and 6 bases from J, the gap between germline ends came to 17 bases. Germline V gene data show CDR1 as LNHDA and CDR2 as SQIVND (reference sequence). CDR3 in amino acids: CASSSTGNLGEQYF. Here the CDR3 DNA reads TGTGCCAGTAGTTCAACAGGGAACCTCGGCGAGCAGTACTTC. Variable domain in full (rest from reference TRBV19 and TRBJ2-7): DGGITQSPKYLFRKEGQNVTLSCEQNLNHDAMYWYRQDPGQGLRLIYYSQIVNDFQKGDIAEGYSVSREKKESFPLTVTSAQKNPTAFYLCASSSTGNLGEQYFGPGTRLTVT.

The chain carries TRBV6-5 and TRBJ1-6; maybe TRBD1 (6 bases). Germline V gene data show CDR1 as MNHEY and CDR2 as SVGAGI. Trimming removed 6 bases from V and 7 bases from J, with 13 bases in between. This CDR3 is 14 amino acids long. Here the CDR3 reads CASSLTGTNSPLHF. The CDR3 DNA is TGTGCCAGCAGCCTAACAGGGACCAATTCACCCCTCCACTTT.

The chain combines TRBV5-6 with TRBJ2-5; maybe TRBD2 (6 bases). Germline CDR1 is SGHDT and CDR2 is YYEEEE. The CDR3 sequence is 17 residues long. The V and J ends lost 4 bases and 6 bases respectively, with 25 bases between them. The CDR3: CASSPPPGPSDGKTQYF. CDR3 DNA: TGTGCCAGCAGCCCTCCTCCGGGGCCTAGCGACGGAAAGACCCAGTACTTC.

The chain is built from TRBV27 and TRBJ1-1; TRBD1 is a possible D gene (5 bases). Looked up from germline, CDR1 is MNHEY and CDR2 is SMNVEV (reference sequence). Trimming pared 8 bases from V and 1 base from J, leaving 14 bases between. The CDR3 covers 14 residues. The CDR3 loop reads CASALWGGNTEAFF. CDR3 DNA: TGTGCCAGCGCTCTATGGGGGGGGAACACTGAAGCTTTCTTT.

The rearrangement links TRBV6-1 to TRBJ2-1; D is unresolved. Trimming took off 2 bases at V and 4 bases at J, with 18 bases between the two ends. Germline-derived CDR1 and CDR2 are MNHNS and SASEGT. CDR3 length: 17 residues. The CDR3 sequence is CASSEYANPRTYNEQFF. CDR3 DNA sequence: TGTGCCAGCAGTGAATATGCAAACCCACGAACTTACAATGAGCAGTTCTTC.

This clone was counted a few times. V is TRBV27 and J is TRBJ1-2; 8 bases agree with TRBD1. The CDR3 totals 13 residues. Germline loops: CDR1 MNHEY, CDR2 SMNVEV (reference sequence). J lost 4 bases, V lost 3 bases, and 1 base had no gene match. The CDR3 region is CASSFTGGYGYTF. CDR3 nucleotide sequence: TGTGCCAGCAGTTTTACAGGGGGCTATGGCTACACCTTC.